Shown below are 20 T cell receptor beta chains from a single sample sequenced in a study of molecular identifiers for immune sequencing clone quantification. A single record per CDR3 protein comes from TCRdb applying MiXCR to the PCR reads. Of hundreds of thousands of distinct CDR3 sequences detected, roughly 23% appear once; the ten largest clones hold about 0.81%. Sequences were obtained from naive CD8+ T cells from blood, with Jurkat cell RNA spiked in. Subset indicated: FACS-sorted CD8+CD4-CCR7+CD45RA+ naive T cells. The receptors shown here come from a human donor in good health. Some libraries in this study had Jurkat cell RNA spiked in.

The chain combines TRBV7-3 with TRBJ1-6; D may be TRBD1 (5 bases). CDR1 is SGHTA and CDR2 is FQGTGA in the germline V gene. V gave up 1 base and J gave up 5 bases, with 21 bases separating them. This CDR3 contains 19 residues. The CDR3 region has the DNA TGTGCCAGCAGCTTAAGGGTGCGGACTGGGACGTGGGATAATTCACCCCTCCACTTT. It is translated as CASSLRVRTGTWDNSPLHF.

A few counts support this clonotype. At one of its ends the junction is not consistent with the germline gene, which may arise from a read error. The rearrangement joins TRBV19 to TRBJ1-2; D perhaps matches TRBD1 (5 bases). Germline values: CDR1 LNHDA, CDR2 SQIVND (reference sequence). There are 12 residues in the CDR3. CDR3 coding DNA: TGTGCCAGTACCCCACCCAGAGGGGACCTTGCTTTC. Translated: CASTPPRGDLAF. Full variable domain (rest looked up from reference TRBV19 and TRBJ1-2): DGGITQSPKYLFRKEGQNVTLSCEQNLNHDAMYWYRQDPGQGLRLIYYSQIVNDFQKGDIAEGYSVSREKKESFPLTVTSAQKNPTAFYLCASTPPRGDLAFGSGTRLTVV.

Notes on this clonotype: A read error is possible here, since a much larger clone lies one base away. The rearrangement joins TRBV2 to TRBJ2-3; 8 bases line up with TRBD2. This CDR3 comprises 15 residues. Germline V gene data show CDR1 as SNHLY and CDR2 as FYNNEI. V dropped 1 base and J dropped 8; count of bases not matched to a gene: 8. CDR3 bases: TGTGCCAGCAGTGAAGGTCTAAGCGGGGGAGCTACGCAGTATTTT. Translating gives CASSEGLSGGATQYF.

The chain combines TRBV6-5 with TRBJ2-7, with D possibly TRBD2 on 5 matching bases. Trimming pared 1 base from V and 4 bases from J, leaving 14 bases between. The germline CDR1 and CDR2 sequences are MNHEY and SVGAGI. The CDR3 is made up of 15 amino acids. The CDR3 spells CASSYLGGSGYEQYF. CDR3 in DNA: TGTGCCAGCAGTTACTTAGGAGGTTCTGGATACGAGCAGTACTTC.

With regard to this clonotype: A read error may be the cause here, since a much bigger clone is one base away. The V gene is TRBV29-1, the J gene TRBJ1-1, with D uncertain. Germline V gene data show CDR1 as SQVTM and CDR2 as ANQGSEA. V dropped 3 bases and J dropped 7 bases, with 6 bases sitting between them. There are 10 residues in the CDR3. In DNA form, the CDR3 reads TGCAGCGTTGAGGCGATTGAAGCTTTCTTT. It specifies CSVEAIEAFF.

This clonotype was observed a few times. A much larger clone lies a single base off, so this may be a read error. The chain is built from TRBV7-2 and TRBJ2-3, with D uncertain. CDR1 is SGHTA, CDR2 FQGNSA, per germline. V was shortened by 5 bases and J by 6 bases, with 12 bases between the two germline ends. This CDR3 is 13 amino acids long. The CDR3 spells CASSPHKRDTQYF. CDR3 in DNA: TGTGCCAGCAGCCCACACAAACGGGATACGCAGTATTTT.

This clonotype was found a few times. This sequence joins TRBV11-1 and TRBJ2-7; weak D call: TRBD2 (6 bases). Germline CDR1 is SGHAT and CDR2 is FQDESV (reference sequence). V lost 0 bases, J lost 2 bases, and 11 bases lay in between. This CDR3 contains 15 residues. Here the CDR3 DNA reads TGTGCCAGCAGCTTAGCACGGGGGTACCCCTACGAGCAGTACTTC. Protein: CASSLARGYPYEQYF.

The V gene is TRBV7-8, the J gene TRBJ2-7, with D uncertain. CDR3 size: 15 residues. V was clipped by 5 bases and J by 0 bases, with 14 bases between them. Germline CDR1 is SGHVS and CDR2 is FQNEAQ. In DNA, the CDR3 is TGTGCCAGCAGCGCCGACATATACTTCTCCTACGAGCAGTACTTC. Protein: CASSADIYFSYEQYF.

This clonotype came up a few times. The chain combines TRBV27 with TRBJ2-7; maybe TRBD2 (6 bases). The CDR3 runs to 14 residues. Germline V CDR1 and CDR2: MNHEY, SMNVEV (reference sequence). V lost 1 base, J lost 5 bases, and 12 bases lay in between. CDR3 sequence (DNA): TGTGCCAGCAGTTTATTGGGGCGGGAAGACGAGCAGTACTTC. This sequence encodes CASSLLGREDEQYF.

This clonotype showed up many times. The CDR3 reads CASSPRSQETQYF. CDR3 sequence (DNA): TGTGCCAGCAGCCCGAGGTCCCAAGAGACCCAGTACTTC. The J gene is TRBJ2-5, the V gene TRBV7-6; no definite D call. Germline assignment: CDR1 SGHVS and CDR2 FNYEAQ. The CDR3 length is 13 residues. Trimming removed 5 bases at V and 1 base at J, with 8 bases between.

At least ten counts were recorded for this clonotype. The chain couples TRBV5-1 to TRBJ2-3; D is undetermined. CDR1 is SGHRS, CDR2 YFSETQ, per germline. This CDR3 contains 13 residues. Deletions cut 3 bases from V and 2 bases from J, with 7 bases between. The CDR3 protein is CASSWTFTDTQYF. CDR3 sequence (DNA): TGCGCCAGCAGCTGGACCTTCACAGATACGCAGTATTTT.

The CDR3 nucleotides read TGTGCCAGTAGTACGTGGACTAGCGGAAACACAGATACGCAGTATTTT. Translated, it gives CASSTWTSGNTDTQYF. V and J are TRBV19 and TRBJ2-3; 10 positions agree with TRBD2. This CDR3 comprises 16 residues. Per germline, CDR1 LNHDA and CDR2 SQIVND (reference sequence). The V and J ends lost 4 bases and 2 bases, in that order; junction bases with no gene match: 6.

This clonotype was picked up a small number of times. A clone one base away is much larger, so this may be a read error. The DNA of the CDR3 is TGTGCCAGCAGACCACAGGGCGTGGACACAGATACGCAGTATTTT. This translates into CASRPQGVDTDTQYF. The J gene is TRBJ2-3, the V gene TRBV12-3 or TRBV12-4; possibly TRBD1 for D (6 bases). This CDR3 is built from 15 residues. Trimming took 6 bases from V and 2 from J, leaving 15 bases between them.

This clonotype appeared once. A much more abundant neighbour one base away suggests this may be a read error. This chain connects TRBV5-1 to TRBJ2-2, with D maybe TRBD1 (6 bases). The CDR3 has 16 amino acids. In germline, CDR1 is SGHRS, CDR2 YFSETQ. CDR3: CASSDPDREATGEPFF. In DNA, the CDR3 is TGCGCCAGCAGCGACCCGGACAGAGAAGCCACCGGGGAGCCGTTTTTT.

The rearrangement uses TRBV19 and TRBJ2-1; maybe TRBD1 (6 bases). Germline V CDR1 and CDR2: LNHDA, SQIVND (reference sequence). CDR3 length: 12 residues. Trimming pared 1 base from V and 10 bases from J, leaving 8 bases between. This CDR3 reads CASSIGGQEQFF. Here the CDR3 DNA reads TGTGCCAGTAGTATAGGGGGGCAGGAGCAGTTCTTC.

About this clonotype itself: Germline is not matched at one junction end, which may reflect a read error. Written as DNA, the CDR3 is TGCGCCAGCGGCCAAGTTACAGGGTTGAACACTGAAGCTTTCTTT. Translating gives CASGQVTGLNTEAFF. The rearrangement joins TRBV4-3 to TRBJ1-1, with D perhaps TRBD1 (6 bases). The CDR3 length is 15 residues. CDR1 is LGHNA and CDR2 is YSLEER in the germline V gene.

This clonotype was observed many times. The J gene is TRBJ2-3, the V gene TRBV28; unclear D gene. The CDR3 has 12 residues. Germline V gene data show CDR1 as MDHEN and CDR2 as SYDVKM. The V end lost 5 bases, the J end lost 7 bases, and 10 bases lay between the germline ends. In DNA, the CDR3 is TGTGCCAGCAGTCCATCGACGTATACGCAGTATTTT. Protein: CASSPSTYTQYF. The entire variable domain, with the rest obtained from reference TRBV28 and TRBJ2-3, is as follows: DVKVTQSSRYLVKRTGEKVFLECVQDMDHENMFWYRQDPGLGLRLIYFSYDVKMKEKGDIPEGYSVSREKKERFSLILESASTNQTSMYLCASSPSTYTQYFGPGTRLTVL.

In this sample, this clonotype turned up a few times. This chain joins TRBV4-3 and TRBJ2-5, with TRBD2 identical over 12 bases. From germline, CDR1 is LGHNA and CDR2 YSLEER. The CDR3 is 18 residues long. The trim removed 0 bases at V and 9 bases at J, leaving 14 bases unmatched. The CDR3 reads CASSQDLPLAGGSVAQYF. The CDR3 DNA reads TGCGCCAGCAGCCAAGATCTACCGCTAGCGGGAGGGTCAGTGGCCCAGTACTTC.

As for this clonotype: A much larger clone differs by one base, so this may be a read error. The V and J genes are TRBV6-5 and TRBJ2-2, with D hard to call. This CDR3 is built from 15 residues. V was trimmed by 2 bases and J by 5 bases, leaving 12 bases between them. The V gene's germline CDR1 is MNHEY and CDR2 SVGAGI. CDR3 in amino acids: CASSYGMVLTGELFF. The CDR3 region has the DNA TGTGCCAGCAGTTACGGGATGGTATTGACCGGGGAGCTGTTTTTT.

On this clonotype itself: A much larger clone lies a single base off, so this may be a read error. This chain connects TRBV3-1 to TRBJ2-3, with D possibly being TRBD1 (6 bases). Germline V CDR1 and CDR2: LGHDT, YNNKEL (reference sequence). This CDR3 comprises 16 residues. With 2 bases removed from V and 4 bases from J, the gap between germline ends came to 16 bases. The CDR3: CASSQWTTGNADTQYF. The CDR3 coding sequence is TGTGCCAGCAGCCAATGGACCACAGGGAACGCAGATACGCAGTATTTT.